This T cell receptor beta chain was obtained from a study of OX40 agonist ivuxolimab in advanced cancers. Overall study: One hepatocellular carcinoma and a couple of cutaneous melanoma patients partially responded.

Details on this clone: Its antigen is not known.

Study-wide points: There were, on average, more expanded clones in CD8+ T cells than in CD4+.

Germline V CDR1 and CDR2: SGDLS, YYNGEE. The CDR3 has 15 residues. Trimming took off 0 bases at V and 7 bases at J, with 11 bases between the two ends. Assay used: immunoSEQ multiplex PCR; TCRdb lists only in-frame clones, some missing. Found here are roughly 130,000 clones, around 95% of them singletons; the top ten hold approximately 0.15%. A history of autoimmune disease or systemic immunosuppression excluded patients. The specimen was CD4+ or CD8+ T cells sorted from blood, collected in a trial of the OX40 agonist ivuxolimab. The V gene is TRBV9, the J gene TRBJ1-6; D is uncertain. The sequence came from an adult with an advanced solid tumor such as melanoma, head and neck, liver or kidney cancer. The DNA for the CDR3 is TGTGCCAGCAGCGTAGACTCTGAGATCAATTCACCCCTCCACTTT. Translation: CASSVDSEINSPLHF.